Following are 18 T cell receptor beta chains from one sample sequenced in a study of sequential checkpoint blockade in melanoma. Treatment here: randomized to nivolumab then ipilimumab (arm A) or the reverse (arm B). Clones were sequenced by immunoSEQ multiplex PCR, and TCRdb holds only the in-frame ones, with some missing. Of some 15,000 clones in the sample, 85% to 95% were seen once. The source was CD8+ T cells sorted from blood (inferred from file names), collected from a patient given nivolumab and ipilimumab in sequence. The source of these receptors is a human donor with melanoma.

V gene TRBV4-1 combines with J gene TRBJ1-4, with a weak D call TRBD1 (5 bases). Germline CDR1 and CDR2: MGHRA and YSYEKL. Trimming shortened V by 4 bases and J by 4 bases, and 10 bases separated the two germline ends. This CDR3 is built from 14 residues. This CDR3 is CASSLLTVNEKLFF. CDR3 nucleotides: TGCGCCAGCAGCCTACTGACAGTTAATGAAAAACTGTTTTTT.

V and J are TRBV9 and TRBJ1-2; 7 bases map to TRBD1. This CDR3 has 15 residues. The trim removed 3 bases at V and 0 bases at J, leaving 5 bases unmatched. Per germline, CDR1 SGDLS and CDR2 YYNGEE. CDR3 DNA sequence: TGTGCCAGCAGCGCCCGACAGGGCCCTAACTATGGCTACACCTTC. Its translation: CASSARQGPNYGYTF.

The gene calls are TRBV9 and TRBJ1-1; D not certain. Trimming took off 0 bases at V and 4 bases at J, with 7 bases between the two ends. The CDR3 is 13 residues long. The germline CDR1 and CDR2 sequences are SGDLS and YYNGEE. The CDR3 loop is CASSVVTTTEAFF. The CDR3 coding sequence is TGTGCCAGCAGCGTAGTGACAACCACTGAAGCTTTCTTT. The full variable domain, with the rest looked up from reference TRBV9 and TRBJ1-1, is DSGVTQTPKHLITATGQRVTLRCSPRSGDLSVYWYQQSLDQGLQFLIQYYNGEERAKGNILERFSAQQFPDLHSELNLSSLELGDSALYFCASSVVTTTEAFFGQGTRLTVV.

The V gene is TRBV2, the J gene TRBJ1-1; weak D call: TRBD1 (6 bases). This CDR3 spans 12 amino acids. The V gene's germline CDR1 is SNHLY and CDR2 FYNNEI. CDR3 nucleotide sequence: TGTGCGAGTGGGGGCTTGAACACTGAAGCTTTCTTT. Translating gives CASGGLNTEAFF.

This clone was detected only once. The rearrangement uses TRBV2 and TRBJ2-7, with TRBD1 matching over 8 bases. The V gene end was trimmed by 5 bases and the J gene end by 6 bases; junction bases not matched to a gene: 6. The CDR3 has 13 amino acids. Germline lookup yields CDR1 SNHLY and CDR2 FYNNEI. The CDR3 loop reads CASSPAGTGEQYV. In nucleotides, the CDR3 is TGTGCCAGCAGTCCCGCCGGGACAGGCGAGCAGTACGTC.

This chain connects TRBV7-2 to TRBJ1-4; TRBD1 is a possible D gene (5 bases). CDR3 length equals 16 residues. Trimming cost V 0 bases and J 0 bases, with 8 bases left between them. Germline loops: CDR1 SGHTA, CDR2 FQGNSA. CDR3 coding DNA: TGTGCCAGCAGCTTAGCTGACAGAACAACTAATGAAAAACTGTTTTTT. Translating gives CASSLADRTTNEKLFF.

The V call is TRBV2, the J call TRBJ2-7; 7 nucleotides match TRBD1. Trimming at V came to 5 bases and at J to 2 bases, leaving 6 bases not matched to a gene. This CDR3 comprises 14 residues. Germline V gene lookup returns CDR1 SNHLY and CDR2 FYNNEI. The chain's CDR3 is CASSLQGPPYEQYF. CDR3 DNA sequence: TGTGCCAGCAGTTTACAGGGGCCCCCCTACGAGCAGTACTTC.

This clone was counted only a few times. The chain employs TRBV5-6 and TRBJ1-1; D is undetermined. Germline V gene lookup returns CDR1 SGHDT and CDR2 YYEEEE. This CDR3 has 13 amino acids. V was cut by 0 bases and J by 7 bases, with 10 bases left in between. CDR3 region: CASSLGAEDEAFF. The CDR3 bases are TGTGCCAGCAGCTTGGGGGCTGAAGATGAAGCTTTCTTT.

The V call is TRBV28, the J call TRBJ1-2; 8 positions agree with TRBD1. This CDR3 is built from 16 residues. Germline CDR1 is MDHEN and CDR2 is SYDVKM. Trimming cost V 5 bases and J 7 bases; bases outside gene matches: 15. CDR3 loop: CASSTQRLTGDAGYTF. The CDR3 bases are TGTGCCAGCAGTACCCAACGACTGACAGGGGACGCTGGCTACACCTTC.

The CDR3 DNA follows: TGTGCCAGCTCACCGAAGGCTAGCGGGAGATACGAGCAGTACTTC. It codes for CASSPKASGRYEQYF. This sequence joins TRBV18 and TRBJ2-7, with 10 bases identical to TRBD2. The CDR3 has 15 residues. Germline assignment: CDR1 KGHSH and CDR2 LQKENI. The trim removed 3 bases at V and 4 bases at J, leaving 6 bases unmatched.

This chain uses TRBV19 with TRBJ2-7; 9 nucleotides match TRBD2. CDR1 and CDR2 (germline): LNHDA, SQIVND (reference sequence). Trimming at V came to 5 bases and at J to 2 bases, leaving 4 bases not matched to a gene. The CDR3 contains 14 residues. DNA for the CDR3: TGTGCCAGTAGTTCGGGACTAGCTACCTACGAGCAGTACTTC. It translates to CASSSGLATYEQYF.

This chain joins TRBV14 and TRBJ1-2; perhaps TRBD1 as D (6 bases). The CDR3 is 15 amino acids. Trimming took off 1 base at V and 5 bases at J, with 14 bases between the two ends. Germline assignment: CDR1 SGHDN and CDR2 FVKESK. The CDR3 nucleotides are TGTGCCAGCAGCCAAGTGAGGGGGAATGGATATGGCTACACCTTC. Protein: CASSQVRGNGYGYTF.

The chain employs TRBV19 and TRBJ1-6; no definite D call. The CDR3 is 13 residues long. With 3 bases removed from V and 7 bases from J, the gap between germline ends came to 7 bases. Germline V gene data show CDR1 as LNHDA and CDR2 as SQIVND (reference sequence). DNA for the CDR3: TGTGCCAGTAGTATGATCGGGAATTCACCCCTCCACTTT. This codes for CASSMIGNSPLHF.

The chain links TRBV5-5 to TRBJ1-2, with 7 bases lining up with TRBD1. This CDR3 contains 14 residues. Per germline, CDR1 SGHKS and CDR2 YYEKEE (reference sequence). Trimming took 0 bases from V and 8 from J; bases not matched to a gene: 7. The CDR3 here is CASSLEGAVGGYTF. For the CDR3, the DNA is TGTGCCAGCAGCTTGGAGGGGGCTGTTGGGGGCTACACCTTC.

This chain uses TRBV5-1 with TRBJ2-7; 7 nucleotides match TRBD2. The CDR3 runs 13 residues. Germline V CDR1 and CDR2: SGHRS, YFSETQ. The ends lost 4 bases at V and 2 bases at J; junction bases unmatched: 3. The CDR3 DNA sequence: TGCGCCAGCAGCCTCGGGACTACCTACGAGCAGTACTTC. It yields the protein CASSLGTTYEQYF.

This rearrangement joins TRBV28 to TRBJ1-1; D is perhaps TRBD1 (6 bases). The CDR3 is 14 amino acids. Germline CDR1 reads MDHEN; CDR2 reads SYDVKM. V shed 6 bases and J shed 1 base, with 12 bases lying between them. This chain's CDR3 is CASSLTTGNTEAFF. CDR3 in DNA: TGTGCCAGCAGCCTAACGACAGGGAACACTGAAGCTTTCTTT.

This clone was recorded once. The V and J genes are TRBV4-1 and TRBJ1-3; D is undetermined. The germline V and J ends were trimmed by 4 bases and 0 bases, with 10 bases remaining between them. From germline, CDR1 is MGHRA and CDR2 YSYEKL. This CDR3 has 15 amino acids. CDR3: CASSLYSGSGNTIYF. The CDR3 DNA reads TGCGCCAGCAGCCTATATTCCGGCTCTGGAAACACCATATATTTT.

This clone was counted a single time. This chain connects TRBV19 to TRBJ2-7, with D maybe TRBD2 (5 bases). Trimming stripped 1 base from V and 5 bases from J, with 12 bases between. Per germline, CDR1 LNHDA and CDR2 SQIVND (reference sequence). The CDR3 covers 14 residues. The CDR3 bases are TGTGCCAGTAGTATAGGAATTAGCGTAGACGAGCAGTACTTC. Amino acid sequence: CASSIGISVDEQYF.